This TCR beta chain was recorded in a study of blood T cell repertoires in COVID-19. Background on the study: COVID-19 samples from acute and convalescent phases originated in the United States, Italy and Spain. From T cells, B-cell-depleted T cells, or PBMCs came the material, which was cDNA or gDNA.

During active infection, Seattle patients enrolled and were then monitored through disease. This CDR3 is 17 amino acids long. Germline V gene data show CDR1 as SGHRS and CDR2 as YFSETQ. V dropped 0 bases and J dropped 2; count of bases not matched to a gene: 10. As handled by the study authors: Estimation of nucleated cell counts relied on the amplification of reference gene primers. TCRdb's table, derived via immunoSEQ multiplex PCR, lists solely in-frame clones and lacks some. V and J calls plus clone size are reproduced from that table; the DNA served to infer D and trimming. The sample has more than 95,000 clones; around 83% are singletons.

The chain recombines TRBV5-1 with TRBJ1-2, with 7 bases lining up with TRBD1. The source material was peripheral blood. This TCR derives from a woman of 80 years or more with COVID-19, enrolled during active disease. The CDR3 is CASSLASGGAVNYGYTF. CDR3 sequence (DNA): TGCGCCAGCAGCTTGGCCTCAGGGGGTGCGGTGAACTATGGCTACACCTTC.